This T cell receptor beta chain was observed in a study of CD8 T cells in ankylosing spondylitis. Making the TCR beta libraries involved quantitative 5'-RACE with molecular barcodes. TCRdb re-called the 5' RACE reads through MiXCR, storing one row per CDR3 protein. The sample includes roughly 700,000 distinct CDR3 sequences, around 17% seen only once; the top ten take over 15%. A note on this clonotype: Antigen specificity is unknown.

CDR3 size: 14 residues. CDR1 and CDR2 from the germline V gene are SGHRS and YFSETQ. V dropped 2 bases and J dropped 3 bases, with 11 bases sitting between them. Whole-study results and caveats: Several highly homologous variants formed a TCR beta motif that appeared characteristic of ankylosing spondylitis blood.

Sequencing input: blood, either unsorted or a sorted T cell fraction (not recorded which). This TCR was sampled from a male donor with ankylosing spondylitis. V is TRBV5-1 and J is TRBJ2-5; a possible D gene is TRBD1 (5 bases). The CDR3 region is CASSFTGEKETQYF. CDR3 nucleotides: TGCGCCAGCAGCTTTACAGGCGAAAAAGAGACCCAGTACTTC.